These T cell receptor beta chains were read from a single sample in a study of cytomegalovirus exposure and HLA in healthy donors. The protocol was immunoSEQ multiplex PCR, while the TCRdb copy is restricted to in-frame clones and leaves out a portion. The sample records 150,000 to 200,000 clones, 68% being singletons. Sequencing was carried out using PBMCs. Receptor source: a man between 45 and 60 years old in good health and CMV-seronegative. The CDR3 runs from the conserved cysteine through the conserved F or W. Each record gives: J gene, D gene, clone size, V gene, CDR3 protein, CDR3 DNA. D genes are given only for firm matches. Clone size, where shown, is once, few, many, or a class for clones that have expanded.

TRBJ2-7,NA,few,TRBV28,CASSFQNLRSYEQYF,TGTGCCAGCAGTTTTCAGAATCTTCGCTCCTACGAGCAGTACTTC
TRBJ1-5,TRBD1,NA,TRBV6-4,CASSQGAGQPQHF,TGTGCCAGCAGCCAGGGGGCTGGACAGCCCCAGCATTTT
TRBJ2-1,NA,NA,TRBV19,CASSTTANNEQFF,TGTGCCAGTAGTACGACAGCAAACAATGAGCAGTTCTTC
TRBJ2-7,NA,NA,TRBV5-1,CASSPFPQGVEQYF,TGCGCCAGCAGCCCCTTTCCACAGGGTGTCGAGCAGTACTTC
TRBJ2-5,NA,NA,TRBV7-9,CASSLRLAVQETQYF,TGTGCCAGCAGCTTACGCCTGGCAGTTCAAGAGACCCAGTACTTC
TRBJ2-7,NA,NA,TRBV28,CASSLTRVSSYEQYF,TGTGCCAGCAGTTTAACCAGGGTAAGCTCCTACGAGCAGTACTTC
TRBJ1-3,NA,NA,TRBV6-5,CASSYDSQPGNTIYF,TGTGCCAGCAGTTACGACAGCCAGCCTGGAAACACCATATATTTT
TRBJ2-7,NA,NA,TRBV9,CASSPEGRSSYEQYF,TGTGCCAGCAGCCCAGAGGGTAGGAGCTCCTACGAGCAGTACTTC
TRBJ2-6,NA,NA,TRBV4-1,CASSRTSAAGANVLTF,TGCGCCAGCAGCCGGACTTCAGCGGCTGGGGCCAACGTCCTGACTTTC
TRBJ1-6,NA,few,TRBV5-4,CASSGGFLNSPLHF,TGTGCCAGCAGCGGCGGGTTTCTGAATTCACCCCTCCACTTT
TRBJ1-5,TRBD1,NA,TRBV7-2,CASSWTGQARHF,TGTGCCAGCAGCTGGACCGGACAGGCCCGGCATTTT
TRBJ1-1,NA,few,TRBV4-3,CASSQDRGGAGTEAFF,TGCGCCAGCAGCCAAGATCGGGGCGGGGCAGGCACTGAAGCTTTCTTT
TRBJ1-5,TRBD1,few,TRBV5-5,CASSLGGQINQPQHF,TGTGCCAGCAGCTTGGGGGGACAGATAAATCAGCCCCAGCATTTT
TRBJ1-5,TRBD1,NA,TRBV6-1,CASSAPGQGYSNQPQHF,TGTGCCAGCAGTGCGCCGGGACAGGGATATAGCAATCAGCCCCAGCATTTT
TRBJ2-5,NA,NA,TRBV19,CALRNGGRKETQYF,TGTGCCCTCAGGAACGGGGGGCGTAAAGAGACCCAGTACTTC
TRBJ2-1,TRBD1,NA,TRBV10-3,CAISGTGGVYNEQFF,TGTGCCATCAGTGGGACAGGTGGGGTTTACAATGAGCAGTTCTTC
TRBJ2-7,NA,NA,TRBV28,CASRDRYEQYF,TGTGCCAGCCGCGACAGATACGAGCAGTACTTC
TRBJ1-1,NA,NA,TRBV5-6,CASSLGVSNTEAFF,TGTGCCAGCAGCTTAGGGGTCAGTAACACTGAAGCTTTCTTT
TRBJ1-3,TRBD1,many,TRBV7-9,CASSPNRDRYSGNTIYF,TGTGCCAGCAGCCCCAACCGGGACAGGTACTCTGGAAACACCATATATTTT
TRBJ1-1,NA,few,TRBV5-1,CASSLIGGQNTEAFF,TGCGCCAGCAGCTTGATCGGTGGGCAGAACACTGAAGCTTTCTTT
TRBJ2-7,TRBD2,NA,TRBV6-6,CASRNSGGADEQYF,TGTGCCAGCAGAAATAGCGGGGGGGCCGACGAGCAGTACTTC
TRBJ1-2,TRBD1,NA,TRBV28,CASSSPQEGANYGYTF,TGTGCCAGCAGTTCCCCCCAAGAGGGGGCGAACTATGGCTACACCTTC
TRBJ2-3,TRBD1,few,TRBV10-3,CAIRGQGYTDTQYF,TGTGCCATCAGGGGACAGGGGTACACAGATACGCAGTATTTT
TRBJ2-7,TRBD2,NA,TRBV7-6,CASSDGLAGGRYEQYF,TGTGCCAGCAGCGATGGACTAGCGGGGGGACGGTACGAGCAGTACTTC
TRBJ1-1,TRBD1,few,TRBV28,CASSPLQGGTGTEAFF,TGTGCCAGCAGTCCTTTACAGGGGGGAACAGGTACTGAAGCTTTCTTT
TRBJ1-1,NA,NA,TRBV19,CASRLKPGQTNTEAFF,TGTGCCAGTAGGCTAAAACCGGGACAAACAAACACTGAAGCTTTCTTT
TRBJ1-2,TRBD1,NA,TRBV6-1,CASRKDRGLFYGYTF,TGTGCCAGCAGAAAGGACAGGGGGCTTTTCTATGGCTACACCTTC
TRBJ1-1,NA,few,TRBV2,CASSENRAGKATEAFF,TGTGCCAGCAGTGAAAATAGGGCAGGGAAGGCCACTGAAGCTTTCTTT
TRBJ2-7,NA,NA,TRBV4-1,CASSPWERAEGYEQYF,TGCGCCAGCAGCCCCTGGGAGAGGGCTGAGGGCTACGAGCAGTACTTC
TRBJ1-2,NA,few,TRBV7-9,CASSPGPGANYGYTF,TGTGCCAGCAGCCCTGGACCGGGAGCTAACTATGGCTACACCTTC
TRBJ2-5,NA,NA,TRBV19,CASTPRGALQETQYF,TGTGCCAGTACCCCGCGGGGCGCGCTCCAAGAGACCCAGTACTTC
TRBJ1-3,NA,NA,TRBV4-1,CASRASGNTIYF,TGCGCCAGCAGGGCCTCTGGAAACACCATATATTTT
TRBJ1-1,NA,NA,TRBV5-1,CASSREGTRTEAFF,TGCGCCAGCTCCCGGGAGGGGACAAGAACTGAAGCTTTCTTT
TRBJ1-1,NA,NA,TRBV5-1,CASSYGARYTEAFF,TGCGCCAGCAGCTATGGGGCGCGGTACACTGAAGCTTTCTTT
TRBJ1-1,NA,few,TRBV5-1,CASSLNEDRNTEAFF,TGCGCCAGCAGCTTAAACGAGGACAGGAACACTGAAGCTTTCTTT
TRBJ1-2,NA,NA,TRBV11-2,CASSPGTSSNYGYTF,TGTGCCAGCAGCCCTGGGACATCGTCTAACTATGGCTACACCTTC
TRBJ1-4,NA,NA,TRBV18,CASSKGTNEKLFF,TGTGCCAGCTCCAAGGGGACAAATGAAAAACTGTTTTTT